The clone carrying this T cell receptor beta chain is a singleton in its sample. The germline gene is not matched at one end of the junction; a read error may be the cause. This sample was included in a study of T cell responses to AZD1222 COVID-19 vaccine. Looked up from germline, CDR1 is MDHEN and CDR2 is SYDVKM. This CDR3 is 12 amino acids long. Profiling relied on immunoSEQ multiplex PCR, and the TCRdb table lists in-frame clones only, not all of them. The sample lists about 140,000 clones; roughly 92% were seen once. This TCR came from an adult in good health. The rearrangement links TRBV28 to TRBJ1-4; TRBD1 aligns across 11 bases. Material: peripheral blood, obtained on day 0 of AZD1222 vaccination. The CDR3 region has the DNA TGTGCCAGCAGTTTTAAGGGACAGGGGGATCTTTTT. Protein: CASSFKGQGDLF.